These T cell receptor beta chains were read from a single sample in a study of blood T cell repertoires in COVID-19. TCRdb's copy holds only in-frame clones and misses some; the assay was immunoSEQ multiplex PCR. The table includes roughly 230,000 clones, approximately 86% detected once. The source material was peripheral blood. These receptors all stem from a human donor in a cohort sampled during active COVID-19. CDR3s include the opening cysteine and the closing phenylalanine or tryptophan. D genes are given only for firm matches.

15	NA	TRBV7-3	TRBJ1-3	CASRATGSSGNTIYF
14	NA	TRBV7-2	TRBJ1-1	CASSLARQNTEAFF
15	NA	TRBV15	TRBJ2-7	CATSRSGRLSGGGIF
15	NA	TRBV5-1	TRBJ2-2	CASSLGRQGTGELFF
14	NA	TRBV4-3	TRBJ1-1	CASSQVGAGTEAFF
14	NA	TRBV3-1/TRBV3-2	TRBJ1-1	CASSQLRGATEAFF
13	NA	TRBV7-2	TRBJ1-5	CASSPDSNQPQHF
15	NA	TRBV9	TRBJ2-5	CASSVAPGLKETQYF
15	TRBD1	TRBV7-9	TRBJ1-2	CASSLASGQGYGYTF
15	TRBD2	TRBV19	TRBJ2-7	CASSPAGGSSYEQYF
13	TRBD1	TRBV6-5	TRBJ2-7	CASSRGQSYEQYF
16	TRBD1	TRBV9	TRBJ2-5	CASSDGDRGWLETQYF
16	NA	TRBV11-2	TRBJ1-2	CASSRKNGGQSYGYTF
15	NA	TRBV19	TRBJ2-7	CASSMNGGPPYEQYF
15	TRBD1	TRBV10-3	TRBJ1-2	CAISVTGGGNYGYTF
14	NA	TRBV25-1	TRBJ2-7	CASSEYGSHYEQYF
15	NA	TRBV7-8	TRBJ1-5	CASSFGGVVNQPQHF
15	NA	TRBV18	TRBJ2-7	CASSPEELALHEQYF
12	NA	TRBV5-6	TRBJ1-1	CASSPRRGSPFF
17	TRBD2	TRBV15	TRBJ2-7	CATTPRGGVGFSYEQYF
16	TRBD2	TRBV11-2	TRBJ2-3	CASSDATSDYLDTQYF
15	TRBD1	TRBV19	TRBJ2-3	CASSHRGQGADTQYF
15	TRBD1	TRBV6-5	TRBJ2-3	CASSLRDRGTDTQYF
14	NA	TRBV2	TRBJ2-7	CASSVQGSSYEQYF